This T cell receptor (beta chain) was obtained from a study of PD-1 blockade in classical Hodgkin lymphoma. With respect to this clone: The target antigen is unknown.

Findings and limits, study-wide: By C4D1, diversity of CD4+ TCRs had risen significantly, whereas that of CD8+ TCRs had not. Those patients who began receiving nivolumab less than 1 year after ASCT had lower diversity, and they were excluded.

Regarding time point: cycle 4 day 1 (C4D1), after more than five weeks of nivolumab. There was relapse after autologous stem cell transplantation in every patient, and there was variation in brentuximab vedotin exposure. The CDR3 has 15 residues. Germline assignment: CDR1 SEHNR and CDR2 FQNEAQ (reference sequence). Trimming cost V 1 base and J 1 base, with 10 bases left between them. This table comes from immunoSEQ multiplex PCR, and its TCRdb copy is limited to in-frame clones, with some not included. The sample holds about 33,000 clones, roughly 76% seen once. The source was peripheral blood mononuclear cells (PBMCs), collected before the fourth cycle of nivolumab. The TCR was taken from a human donor with classical Hodgkin lymphoma. This sequence joins TRBV7-9 and TRBJ2-5; TRBD1 might be the D (5 bases). CDR3 sequence: CASSLEGRVQETQYF. The CDR3 nucleotides read TGTGCCAGCAGCTTAGAAGGCAGGGTCCAAGAGACCCAGTACTTC. Full variable domain (missing parts from reference TRBV7-9 and TRBJ2-5): DTGVSQNPRHKITKRGQNVTFRCDPISEHNRLYWYRQTLGQGPEFLTYFQNEAQLEKSRLLSDRFSAERPKGSFSTLEIQRTEQGDSAMYLCASSLEGRVQETQYFGPGTRLLVL.